These 5 T cell receptor beta chains came from one sample sequenced in a study of cytomegalovirus exposure and HLA in healthy donors. PCR was performed using 60 Vbeta and 13 Jbeta primers. Some clones are missing from TCRdb's copy, which holds only in-frame ones; the method was immunoSEQ multiplex PCR. Altogether roughly 98,000 clones are present, roughly three quarters being singletons, with the ten largest covering 1.5% to 2.5%. Sequenced sample: PBMCs. Receptors originate from a middle-aged man in good health and CMV-seronegative.

This clone turned up a few times. This chain uses TRBV10-1 with TRBJ2-1, with a tentative D call TRBD1 (6 bases). This CDR3 is 16 amino acids long. Germline V lookup: CDR1 WNHNN, CDR2 SYGVQD (reference sequence). Between the trimmed V and J ends, which lost 3 bases and 0 bases, there was a span of 12 bases. The CDR3 DNA reads as TGCGCCAGCAGTGATTTAGGGGGAGACTCCTACAATGAGCAGTTCTTC. Protein: CASSDLGGDSYNEQFF.

The chain uses TRBV28 and TRBJ1-3, with 7 bases matching TRBD1. Germline values: CDR1 MDHEN, CDR2 SYDVKM. The CDR3 length is 14 residues. V lost 2 bases and J lost 3; bases outside the gene matches: 1. The CDR3: CASSLNRGGNTIYF. CDR3 in DNA: TGTGCCAGCAGTTTAAACAGGGGTGGAAACACCATATATTTT.

The chain combines TRBV5-1 with TRBJ2-1; 8 nucleotides line up with TRBD2. The V gene's germline CDR1 is SGHRS and CDR2 YFSETQ. Trimming at V came to 7 bases and at J to 7 bases, leaving 7 bases not matched to a gene. The CDR3 has 13 residues. This CDR3 is CASHYREGNEQFF. The DNA of the CDR3 is TGCGCCAGCCATTACCGGGAGGGGAATGAGCAGTTCTTC.

The CDR3 loop reads CASSQGMGLAGVGTGELFF. CDR3 coding DNA: TGCGCCAGCAGCCAAGGAATGGGACTAGCGGGAGTCGGCACCGGGGAGCTGTTTTTT. The chain uses TRBV4-1 and TRBJ2-2, with 14 bases aligning to TRBD2. The V and J ends lost 1 base and 4 bases, in that order; junction bases with no gene match: 8. There are 19 residues in the CDR3. Germline V gene lookup returns CDR1 MGHRA and CDR2 YSYEKL.

J is TRBJ2-7 and V is TRBV6-1; no definite D call. Trimming removed 7 bases at V and 6 bases at J, with 10 bases between. The germline CDR1 and CDR2 sequences are MNHNS and SASEGT. The CDR3 sequence is 11 residues long. CDR3 sequence: CASTQWAEQYF. The DNA of the CDR3 is TGTGCCAGCACCCAGTGGGCCGAGCAGTACTTC.